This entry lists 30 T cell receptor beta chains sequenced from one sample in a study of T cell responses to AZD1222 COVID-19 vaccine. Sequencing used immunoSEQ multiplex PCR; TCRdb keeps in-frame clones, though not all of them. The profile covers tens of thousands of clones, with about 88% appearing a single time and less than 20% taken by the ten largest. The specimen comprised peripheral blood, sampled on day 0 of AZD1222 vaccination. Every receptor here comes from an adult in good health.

The CDR3 reads CASSLSTSTDTQYF. In DNA, the CDR3 is TGTGCCAGCAGCTTATCAACTAGCACAGATACGCAGTATTTT. The genes are TRBV7-9 and TRBJ2-3; D call uncertain. Germline-derived CDR1 and CDR2 are SEHNR and FQNEAQ (reference sequence). The V gene lost 2 bases and the J gene lost 0 bases, with 6 bases spanning the gap. The CDR3 spans 14 residues.

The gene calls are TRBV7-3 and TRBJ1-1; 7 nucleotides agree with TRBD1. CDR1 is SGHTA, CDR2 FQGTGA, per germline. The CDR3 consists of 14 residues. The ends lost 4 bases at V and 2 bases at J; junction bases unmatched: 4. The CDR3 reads CASSSQGGNTEAFF. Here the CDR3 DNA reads TGTGCCAGCAGCTCTCAGGGGGGTAACACTGAAGCTTTCTTT.

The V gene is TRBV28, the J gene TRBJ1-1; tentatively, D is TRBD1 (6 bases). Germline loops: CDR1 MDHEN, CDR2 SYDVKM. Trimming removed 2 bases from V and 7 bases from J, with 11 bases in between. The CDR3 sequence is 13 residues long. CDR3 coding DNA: TGTGCCAGCAGTTTAACGGGAGGGGGTGAAGCTTTCTTT. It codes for CASSLTGGGEAFF.

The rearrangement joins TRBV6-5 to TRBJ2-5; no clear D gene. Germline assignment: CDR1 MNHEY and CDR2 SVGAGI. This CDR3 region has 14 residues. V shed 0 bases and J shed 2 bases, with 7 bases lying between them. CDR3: CASSYSPIQETQYF. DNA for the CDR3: TGTGCCAGCAGTTACTCCCCGATACAAGAGACCCAGTACTTC.

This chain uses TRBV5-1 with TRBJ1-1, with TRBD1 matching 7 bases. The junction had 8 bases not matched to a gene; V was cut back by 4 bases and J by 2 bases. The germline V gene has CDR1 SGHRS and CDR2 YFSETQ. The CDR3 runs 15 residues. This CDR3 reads CASSQHDRVNTEAFF. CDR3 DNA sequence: TGCGCCAGCAGCCAACATGACAGGGTAAACACTGAAGCTTTCTTT.

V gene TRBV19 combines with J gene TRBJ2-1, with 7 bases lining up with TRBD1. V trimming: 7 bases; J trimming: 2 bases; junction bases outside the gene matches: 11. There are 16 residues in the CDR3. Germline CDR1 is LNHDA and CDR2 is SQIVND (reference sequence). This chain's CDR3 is CASNEQGTVTYNEQFF. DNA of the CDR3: TGTGCCAGTAATGAGCAAGGGACAGTAACCTACAATGAGCAGTTCTTC. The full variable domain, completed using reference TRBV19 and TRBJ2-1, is DGGITQSPKYLFRKEGQNVTLSCEQNLNHDAMYWYRQDPGQGLRLIYYSQIVNDFQKGDIAEGYSVSREKKESFPLTVTSAQKNPTAFYLCASNEQGTVTYNEQFFGPGTRLTVL.

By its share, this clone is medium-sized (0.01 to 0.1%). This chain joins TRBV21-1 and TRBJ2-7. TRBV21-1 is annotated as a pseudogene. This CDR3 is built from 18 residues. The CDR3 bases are TGTGCCAGCAGCCCCTCTACGGGGGCCCGACCAACCCTCGACGAGCAGTACTTC. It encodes CASSPSTGARPTLDEQYF.

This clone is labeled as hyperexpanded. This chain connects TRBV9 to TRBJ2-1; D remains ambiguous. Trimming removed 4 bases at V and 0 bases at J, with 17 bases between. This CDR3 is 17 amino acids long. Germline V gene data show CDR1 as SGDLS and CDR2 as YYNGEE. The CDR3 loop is CASSLDDLGSSYNEQFF. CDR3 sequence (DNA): TGTGCCAGCAGCCTTGACGACCTGGGAAGCTCCTACAATGAGCAGTTCTTC.

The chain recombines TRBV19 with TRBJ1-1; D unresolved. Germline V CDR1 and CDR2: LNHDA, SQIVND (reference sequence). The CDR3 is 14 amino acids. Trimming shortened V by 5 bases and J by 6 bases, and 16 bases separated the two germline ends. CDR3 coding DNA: TGTGCCAGTAGTGAACAGCCAGCGGGTGCTGAAGCTTTCTTT. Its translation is CASSEQPAGAEAFF.

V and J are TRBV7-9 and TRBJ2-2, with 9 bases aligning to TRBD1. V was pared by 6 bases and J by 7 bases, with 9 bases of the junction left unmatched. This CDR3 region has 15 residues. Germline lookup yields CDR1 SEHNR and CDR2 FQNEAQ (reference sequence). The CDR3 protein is CASRGTGSLGGELFF. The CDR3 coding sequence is TGTGCCAGCAGAGGGACAGGGAGCCTCGGCGGGGAGCTGTTTTTT.

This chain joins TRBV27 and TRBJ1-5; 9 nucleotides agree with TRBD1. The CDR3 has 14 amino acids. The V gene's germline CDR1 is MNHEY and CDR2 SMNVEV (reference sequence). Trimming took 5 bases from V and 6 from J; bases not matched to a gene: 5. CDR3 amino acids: CASSAQGAGQPQHF. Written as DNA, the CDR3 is TGTGCCAGCAGTGCACAGGGGGCGGGTCAGCCCCAGCATTTT.

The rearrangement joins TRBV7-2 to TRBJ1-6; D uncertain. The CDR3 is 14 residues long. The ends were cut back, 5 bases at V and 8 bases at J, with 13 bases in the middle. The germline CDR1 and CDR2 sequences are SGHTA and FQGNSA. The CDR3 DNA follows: TGTGCCAGCAGCGGAGAGACTTACTATTCACCCCTCCACTTT. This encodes CASSGETYYSPLHF. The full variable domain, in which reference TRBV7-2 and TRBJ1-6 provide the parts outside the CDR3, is GAGVSQSPSNKVTEKGKDVELRCDPISGHTALYWYRQSLGQGLEFLIYFQGNSAPDKSGLPSDRFSAERTGGSVSTLTIQRTQQEDSAVYLCASSGETYYSPLHFGNGTRLTVT.

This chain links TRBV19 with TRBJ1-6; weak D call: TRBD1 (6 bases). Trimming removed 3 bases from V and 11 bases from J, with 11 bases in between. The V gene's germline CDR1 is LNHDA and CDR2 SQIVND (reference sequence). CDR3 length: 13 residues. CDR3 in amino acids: CASSMGGGPPLHF. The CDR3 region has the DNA TGTGCCAGTAGTATGGGTGGGGGCCCACCCCTCCACTTT.

CDR3 sequence: CASSPPTGWLGNTIYF. The CDR3 DNA reads TGTGCCAGCTCACCACCGACAGGGTGGCTTGGAAACACCATATATTTT. This sequence joins TRBV18 and TRBJ1-3; 7 nucleotides match TRBD1. The CDR3 runs 16 residues. CDR1 and CDR2 from the germline V gene are KGHSH and LQKENI. After removal of 0 bases from V and 3 bases from J, the junction contained 5 bases not matched to a gene.

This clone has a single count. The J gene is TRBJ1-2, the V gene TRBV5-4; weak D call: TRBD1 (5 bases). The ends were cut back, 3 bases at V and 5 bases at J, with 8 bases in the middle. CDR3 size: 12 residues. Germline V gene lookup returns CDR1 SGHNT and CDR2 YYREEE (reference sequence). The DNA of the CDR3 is TGTGCCAGCAGCTATGACAGATATGGCTACACCTTC. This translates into CASSYDRYGYTF. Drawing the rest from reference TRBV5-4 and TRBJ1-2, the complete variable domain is ETGVTQSPTHLIKTRGQQVTLRCSSQSGHNTVSWYQQALGQGPQFIFQYYREEENGRGNFPPRFSGLQFPNYSSELNVNALELDDSALYLCASSYDRYGYTFGSGTRLTVV.

CDR3 in amino acids: CASSSGQGAQETQYF. CDR3 bases: TGTGCCAGCAGTTCGGGACAGGGGGCTCAAGAGACCCAGTACTTC. V usage is TRBV6-5 and J usage is TRBJ2-5; 12 bases line up with TRBD1. This CDR3 region has 15 residues. Germline V gene data show CDR1 as MNHEY and CDR2 as SVGAGI. After removal of 4 bases from V and 2 bases from J, the junction contained 2 bases not matched to a gene.

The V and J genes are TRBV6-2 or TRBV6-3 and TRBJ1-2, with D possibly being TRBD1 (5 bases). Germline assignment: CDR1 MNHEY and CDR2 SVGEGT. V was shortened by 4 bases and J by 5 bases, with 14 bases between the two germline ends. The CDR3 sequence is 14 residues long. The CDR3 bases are TGTGCCAGCAGTTCGGGACGGCGTTGGTATGGCTACACCTTC. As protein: CASSSGRRWYGYTF.

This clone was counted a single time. CDR3 in amino acids: CASSMGIRDRGLNQPQHF. The CDR3 DNA reads as TGTGCCAGCAGCATGGGGATCCGGGACAGGGGCTTAAATCAGCCCCAGCATTTT. V is TRBV5-8 and J is TRBJ1-5; TRBD1 matches at 10 bases. Unmatched junction bases numbered 14, after V lost 4 bases and J lost 4 bases. This CDR3 has 18 amino acids. Germline V lookup: CDR1 SGHTS, CDR2 YDEGEE. The whole variable domain, filled in from reference TRBV5-8 and TRBJ1-5, reads EAGVTQSPTHLIKTRGQQATLRCSPISGHTSVYWYQQALGLGLQFLLWYDEGEERNRGNFPPRFSGRQFPNYSSELNVNALELEDSALYLCASSMGIRDRGLNQPQHFGDGTRLSIL.

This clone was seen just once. For the CDR3, the DNA is TGTGCCAGCAGTTACCAGGGAGGGACTGAAGCTTTCTTT. This translates into CASSYQGGTEAFF. The gene calls are TRBV6-6 and TRBJ1-1; D may be TRBD1 (5 bases). CDR1 is MNHNY, CDR2 SVGAGI, per germline (reference sequence). Trimming left V 2 bases short and J 5 bases short, with 9 bases between. The length of the CDR3 is 13 residues.

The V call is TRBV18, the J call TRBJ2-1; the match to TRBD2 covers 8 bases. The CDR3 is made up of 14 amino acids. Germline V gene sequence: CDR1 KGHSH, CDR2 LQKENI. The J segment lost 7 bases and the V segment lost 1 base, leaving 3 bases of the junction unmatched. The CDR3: CASSPRERGNEQFF. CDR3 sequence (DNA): TGTGCCAGCTCACCACGGGAGCGGGGGAATGAGCAGTTCTTC.

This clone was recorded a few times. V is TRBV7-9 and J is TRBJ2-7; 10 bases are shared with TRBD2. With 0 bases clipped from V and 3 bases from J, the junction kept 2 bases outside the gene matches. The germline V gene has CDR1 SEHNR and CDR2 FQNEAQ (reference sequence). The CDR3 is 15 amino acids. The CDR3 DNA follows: TGTGCCAGCAGCTTAGCTACTAGCGGGAACTACGAGCAGTACTTC. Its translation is CASSLATSGNYEQYF.

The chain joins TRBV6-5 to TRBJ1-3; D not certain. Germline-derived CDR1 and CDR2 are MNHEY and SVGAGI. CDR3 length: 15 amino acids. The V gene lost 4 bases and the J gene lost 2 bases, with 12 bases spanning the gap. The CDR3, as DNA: TGTGCCAGCAGTTTCTCCGGCGGGGCTGGAAACACCATATATTTT. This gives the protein CASSFSGGAGNTIYF.

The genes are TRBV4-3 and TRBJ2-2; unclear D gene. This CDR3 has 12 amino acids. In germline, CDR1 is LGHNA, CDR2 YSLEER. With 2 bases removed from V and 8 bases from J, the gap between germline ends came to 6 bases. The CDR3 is CASSQIQGELFF. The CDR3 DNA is TGCGCCAGCAGCCAAATTCAGGGGGAGCTGTTTTTT.

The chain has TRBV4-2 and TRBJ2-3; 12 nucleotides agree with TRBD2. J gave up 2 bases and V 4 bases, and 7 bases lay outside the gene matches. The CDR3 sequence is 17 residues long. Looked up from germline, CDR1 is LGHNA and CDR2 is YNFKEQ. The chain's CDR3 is CASSPKTSGGHTDTQYF. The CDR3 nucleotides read TGTGCCAGCAGCCCGAAGACTAGCGGGGGACACACAGATACGCAGTATTTT.

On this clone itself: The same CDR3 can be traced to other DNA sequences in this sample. CDR3 amino acids: CAISESYGYTF. CDR3 bases: TGTGCCATCAGTGAGTCGTATGGCTACACCTTC. J is TRBJ1-2 and V is TRBV10-3; no reliable D call. The CDR3 is made up of 11 amino acids. Germline V gives CDR1 ENHRY, CDR2 SYGVKD. The V end lost 0 bases, the J end lost 5 bases, and 1 base lay between the germline ends.

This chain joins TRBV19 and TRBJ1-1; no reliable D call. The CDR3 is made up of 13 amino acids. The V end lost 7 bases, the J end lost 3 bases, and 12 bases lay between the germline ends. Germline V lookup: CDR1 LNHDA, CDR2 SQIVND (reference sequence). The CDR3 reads CASTPEHYTEAFF. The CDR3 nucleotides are TGTGCCAGTACCCCAGAGCACTACACTGAAGCTTTCTTT. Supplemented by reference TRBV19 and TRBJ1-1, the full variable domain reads DGGITQSPKYLFRKEGQNVTLSCEQNLNHDAMYWYRQDPGQGLRLIYYSQIVNDFQKGDIAEGYSVSREKKESFPLTVTSAQKNPTAFYLCASTPEHYTEAFFGQGTRLTVV.

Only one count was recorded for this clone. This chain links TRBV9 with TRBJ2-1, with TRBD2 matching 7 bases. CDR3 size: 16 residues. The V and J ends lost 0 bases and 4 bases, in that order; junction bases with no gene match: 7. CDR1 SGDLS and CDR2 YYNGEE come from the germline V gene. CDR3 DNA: TGTGCCAGCAGCGTAGGCCAGCGGGGTCCGTACAATGAGCAGTTCTTC. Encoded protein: CASSVGQRGPYNEQFF. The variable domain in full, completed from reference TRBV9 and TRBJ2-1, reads DSGVTQTPKHLITATGQRVTLRCSPRSGDLSVYWYQQSLDQGLQFLIQYYNGEERAKGNILERFSAQQFPDLHSELNLSSLELGDSALYFCASSVGQRGPYNEQFFGPGTRLTVL.

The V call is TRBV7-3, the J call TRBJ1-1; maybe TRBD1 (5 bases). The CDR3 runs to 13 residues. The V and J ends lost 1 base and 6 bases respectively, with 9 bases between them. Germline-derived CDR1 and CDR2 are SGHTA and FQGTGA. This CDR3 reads CASSLMQGAEAFF. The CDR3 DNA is TGTGCCAGCAGCTTAATGCAGGGCGCTGAAGCTTTCTTT. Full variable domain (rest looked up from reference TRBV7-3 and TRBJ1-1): GAGVSQTPSNKVTEKGKYVELRCDPISGHTALYWYRQSLGQGPEFLIYFQGTGAADDSGLPNDRFFAVRPEGSVSTLKIQRTERGDSAVYLCASSLMQGAEAFFGQGTRLTVV.

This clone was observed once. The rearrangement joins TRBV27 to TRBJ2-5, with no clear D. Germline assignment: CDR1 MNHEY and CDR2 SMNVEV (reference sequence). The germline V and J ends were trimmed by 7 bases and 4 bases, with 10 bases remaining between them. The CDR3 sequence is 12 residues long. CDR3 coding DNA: TGTGCCAGCAAGACCCCGGGAGAGACCCAGTACTTC. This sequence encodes CASKTPGETQYF.

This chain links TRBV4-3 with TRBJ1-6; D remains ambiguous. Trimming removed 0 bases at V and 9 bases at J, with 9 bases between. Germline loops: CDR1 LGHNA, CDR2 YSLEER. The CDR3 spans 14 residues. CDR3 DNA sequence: TGCGCCAGCAGCCAAGATTTTAGCCGTTCACCCCTCCACTTT. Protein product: CASSQDFSRSPLHF.